These T cell receptor beta chains were read from a single sample in a study of T-cell reconstitution after alpha-beta-depleted transplantation in children. TCRdb recomputed calls from the PCR reads with MiXCR, one row per CDR3 protein. The sample has some 200,000 distinct CDR3 sequences; approximately 8.4% are singletons. The starting material was PBMCs, mostly from graft donor cells, obtained 360 days after TCRalphabeta/CD19-depleted stem cell transplant. These receptors all stem from a male patient aged 2 to 10 who had a stem cell transplant for acute myeloid leukemia, so the T cells may come from the graft donor. Both conserved end residues are part of each CDR3. The order of the fields is J gene, clone size, D gene, V gene, CDR3 protein, CDR3 DNA. A D gene is named only where the DNA matches it firmly. Where a row states a size, it is once, few, many or the class of an expanded clone; other rows omit it.

TRBJ1-6,.,.,TRBV18,CASSPRGAQGSPLHF,TGTGCCAGCTCACCACGGGGGGCGCAGGGTTCACCCCTCCACTTT
TRBJ2-3,.,TRBD2,TRBV5-1,CASSPLAGGPEDTQYF,TGCGCCAGCAGCCCTTTAGCGGGGGGGCCGGAAGATACGCAGTATTTT
TRBJ2-3,many,.,TRBV10-3,CAISPPSGTTDTQYF,TGTGCCATCAGCCCACCCAGCGGGACAACAGATACGCAGTATTTT
TRBJ2-5,few,.,TRBV5-1,CASSLGQPEETQYF,TGCGCCAGCAGCTTAGGACAGCCCGAAGAGACCCAGTACTTC
TRBJ2-3,many,TRBD2,TRBV20-1,CSANGLAGYTDTQYF,TGCAGTGCAAACGGACTAGCGGGCTACACAGATACGCAGTATTTT
TRBJ2-7,many,.,TRBV20-1,CSARALRGYEQYF,TGCAGTGCTAGGGCATTAAGAGGCTACGAGCAGTACTTC
TRBJ2-4,.,TRBD2,TRBV12-3/TRBV12-4,CASSPGLAGANIQYF,TGTGCCAGCAGTCCGGGACTAGCGGGAGCAAACATTCAGTACTTC
TRBJ2-5,many,.,TRBV5-5,CASVWNGGRETQYF,TGTGCCAGCGTGTGGAATGGGGGGAGGGAGACCCAGTACTTC
TRBJ2-7,.,.,TRBV20-1,CSAKRTAAYEQYF,TGCAGTGCTAAAAGGACGGCTGCCTACGAGCAGTACTTC
TRBJ2-1,few,TRBD2,TRBV11-2,CASSLDGEGLPYNEQFF,TGTGCCAGCAGCTTAGATGGGGAGGGACTACCATACAATGAGCAGTTCTTC
TRBJ2-3,.,.,TRBV20-1,CSARGPPQREATDTQYF,TGCAGTGCTAGAGGACCCCCTCAGAGAGAGGCCACAGATACGCAGTATTTT
TRBJ2-3,.,.,TRBV14,CASSQEWALADTQYF,TGTGCCAGCAGCCAAGAGTGGGCCCTAGCGGATACGCAGTATTTT
TRBJ1-2,.,.,TRBV5-6,CASSLERGDGYTF,TGTGCCAGCAGCTTGGAAAGGGGAGATGGCTACACCTTC
TRBJ2-1,.,TRBD2,TRBV7-3,CASSPHSPGLADNEQFF,TGTGCCAGCAGCCCCCATTCACCGGGACTAGCGGACAATGAGCAGTTCTTC
TRBJ1-6,.,.,TRBV12-3/TRBV12-4,CASSFGGNYNSPLHF,TGTGCCAGCAGTTTCGGTGGCAACTATAATTCACCCCTCCACTTT
TRBJ2-2,many,.,TRBV12-3/TRBV12-4,CASSLHWRGTFNTGELFF,TGTGCCAGCAGTTTACATTGGCGGGGGACATTTAACACCGGGGAGCTGTTTTTT
TRBJ2-7,.,TRBD2,TRBV20-1,CSASGTSGAYEQYF,TGCAGTGCTAGCGGGACTAGCGGTGCCTACGAGCAGTACTTC
TRBJ2-5,.,TRBD1,TRBV7-7,CASSRGGYGETQYF,TGTGCTAGCAGCCGAGGGGGCTACGGGGAGACCCAGTACTTC
TRBJ2-5,many,.,TRBV28,CASSFREQETQYF,TGTGCCAGCAGTTTCCGCGAACAAGAGACCCAGTACTTC
TRBJ2-3,few,.,TRBV28,CASSLYSADTQYF,TGTGCCAGCAGTTTATATTCGGCGGATACGCAGTATTTT
TRBJ2-7,few,.,TRBV21-1,CASSPPGGALTYEQYF,TGTGCCAGCAGCCCCCCCGGTGGGGCACTCACCTACGAGCAGTACTTC
TRBJ1-1,.,TRBD1,TRBV20-1,CSARGTGFDTEAFF,TGCAGTGCGAGAGGGACAGGGTTCGACACTGAAGCTTTCTTT
TRBJ2-4,.,.,TRBV11-2,CASSSPGAPLAKNIQYF,TGTGCCAGCAGCTCGCCTGGGGCTCCCTTAGCCAAAAACATTCAGTACTTC
TRBJ2-5,many,.,TRBV29-1,CSVLRGEETQYF,TGCAGCGTCCTAAGGGGGGAAGAGACCCAGTACTTC
TRBJ2-1,.,.,TRBV5-1,CASSPLGGYGSYNEQFF,TGCGCCAGCAGCCCCCTCGGCGGGTACGGCTCCTACAATGAGCAGTTCTTC
TRBJ2-7,few,TRBD1,TRBV4-3,CASSQDKPPGQGITHEQYF,TGCGCCAGCAGCCAAGATAAACCTCCGGGACAGGGGATTACTCACGAGCAGTACTTC
TRBJ2-1,.,TRBD2,TRBV5-1,CASSPDRTSGRANNEQFF,TGCGCCAGCAGCCCCGACCGGACTAGCGGGAGGGCTAACAATGAGCAGTTCTTC
TRBJ1-2,few,.,TRBV29-1,CSVEGPLSSYGYTF,TGCAGCGTTGAAGGGCCCCTCTCCTCCTATGGCTACACCTTC
TRBJ1-6,.,.,TRBV7-2,CASSLIFGSPLHF,TGTGCCAGCAGCTTAATTTTTGGTTCACCCCTCCACTTT
TRBJ2-5,many,TRBD2,TRBV10-3,CAISARTSGRGRETQYF,TGTGCCATCAGCGCACGGACTAGCGGGAGGGGGAGAGAGACCCAGTACTTC
TRBJ2-2,.,.,TRBV7-3,CASSTRPQGNTGELFF,TGTGCCAGCAGCACCAGGCCACAGGGGAACACCGGGGAGCTGTTTTTT
TRBJ2-1,few,.,TRBV6-5,CASSPVGGEQFF,TGTGCCAGCAGTCCCGTCGGTGGCGAGCAGTTCTTC
TRBJ2-5,.,.,TRBV5-5,CASSLKTVIQETQYF,TGTGCCAGCAGCTTAAAGACAGTTATCCAAGAGACCCAGTACTTC
TRBJ2-5,few,.,TRBV5-4,CASSFPGRQETQYF,TGTGCCAGCAGCTTTCCAGGGAGACAAGAGACCCAGTACTTC
TRBJ1-2,few,.,TRBV6-5,CASSYLGVNYGYTF,TGTGCCAGCAGTTACTTAGGAGTCAACTATGGCTACACCTTC
TRBJ2-7,.,TRBD2,TRBV5-1,CASSKIRTSNTYEQYF,TGCGCCAGCAGCAAAATACGGACTAGTAATACCTACGAGCAGTACTTC
TRBJ2-2,.,.,TRBV20-1,CSARVGMNTGELFF,TGCAGTGCTAGAGTAGGGATGAACACCGGGGAGCTGTTTTTT
TRBJ2-1,.,TRBD2,TRBV25-1,CASSRGLAGQQFF,TGTGCCAGCAGTCGGGGTCTAGCGGGGCAGCAGTTCTTC
TRBJ1-5,many,TRBD1,TRBV20-1,CSARQGGNQPQHF,TGCAGTGCTCGACAGGGTGGAAATCAGCCCCAGCATTTT
TRBJ2-2,few,TRBD2,TRBV19,CATRSSGTNTGELFF,TGTGCCACCCGGAGTAGCGGGACCAACACCGGGGAGCTGTTTTTT
TRBJ2-1,.,.,TRBV15,CATSRGLARQFF,TGTGCCACCAGCAGAGGGCTTGCACGGCAGTTCTTC
TRBJ1-2,.,.,TRBV4-2,CASSQDLEYGYTF,TGTGCCAGCAGCCAAGATTTGGAATATGGCTACACCTTC
TRBJ1-2,few,.,TRBV5-1,CASSSADTAGGYTF,TGCGCCAGCAGCTCGGCGGACACCGCAGGCGGCTACACCTTC
TRBJ2-5,.,.,TRBV2,CASSGRRGPGVETQYF,TGTGCCAGCAGTGGAAGGAGGGGTCCGGGGGTAGAGACCCAGTACTTC
TRBJ2-3,few,.,TRBV15,CATSSKSGPARVFFTDTQYF,TGTGCCACCAGCAGTAAATCCGGGCCCGCGCGTGTTTTTTTCACAGATACGCAGTATTTT
TRBJ2-2,many,.,TRBV29-1,CSVLDGTGELFF,TGCAGCGTTTTGGACGGGACCGGGGAGCTGTTTTTT
TRBJ2-2,.,TRBD1,TRBV5-6,CASRPTGKKNTGELFF,TGTGCCAGCAGGCCGACAGGGAAGAAAAACACCGGGGAGCTGTTTTTT
TRBJ1-3,many,.,TRBV9,CASSPRGGGNTIYF,TGTGCCAGCAGCCCCCGGGGGGGCGGAAACACCATATATTTT
TRBJ2-3,many,.,TRBV5-1,CASSSRTALSRGTQYF,TGCGCCAGCAGCTCCCGGACAGCCCTAAGTAGGGGTACGCAGTATTTT
TRBJ2-1,.,.,TRBV7-9,CASRTSIVGGSYNEQFF,TGTGCCAGCAGAACTAGCATAGTAGGCGGCTCCTACAATGAGCAGTTCTTC
TRBJ2-1,few,TRBD1,TRBV5-1,CASSLEGQGGPYNEQFF,TGCGCCAGCAGCTTGGAGGGACAGGGCGGGCCCTACAATGAGCAGTTCTTC
TRBJ1-5,many,.,TRBV20-1,CSARDLGQPQHF,TGCAGTGCTAGAGATCTGGGTCAGCCCCAGCATTTT
TRBJ2-5,few,.,TRBV12-3/TRBV12-4,CASRRGPDQETQYF,TGTGCCAGTCGTCGGGGGCCCGACCAAGAGACCCAGTACTTC